These 6 T cell receptor beta chains were sequenced from one sample in a study of cytomegalovirus exposure and HLA in healthy donors. With 60 Vbeta and 13 Jbeta primers, the PCR was carried out. The protocol was immunoSEQ multiplex PCR, while the TCRdb copy is restricted to in-frame clones and leaves out a portion. Counted here are fewer than 90,000 clones, 70% to 80% occurring once; the ten biggest clones make up roughly 15%. Sequenced sample: PBMCs. These receptors came from a woman in her forties in good health and CMV-seropositive.

The chain is built from TRBV19 and TRBJ1-2, with a weak D call TRBD1 (6 bases). Germline V lookup: CDR1 LNHDA, CDR2 SQIVND (reference sequence). This CDR3 is built from 15 residues. Between the trimmed V and J ends, which lost 7 bases and 4 bases, there was a span of 19 bases. Here the CDR3 DNA reads TGTGCCAGTACCCCGCGGGCAGGGGAGAGCTATGGCTACACCTTC. It specifies CASTPRAGESYGYTF.

This chain connects TRBV4-2 to TRBJ1-1; TRBD1 aligns across 9 bases. Trimming removed 3 bases from V and 6 bases from J; junction bases left unmatched: 8. The germline V gene encodes CDR1 LGHNA and CDR2 YNFKEQ. The CDR3 runs 15 residues. CDR3 bases: TGTGCCAGCAGCCAGCCAGACAGGGGGGCAGCTGAAGCTTTCTTT. Translation gives CASSQPDRGAAEAFF.

The CDR3 region has the DNA TGTGCCATCAGTGACTTTGGGGCCAACGTCCTGACTTTC. This codes for CAISDFGANVLTF. The J gene is TRBJ2-6, the V gene TRBV10-3; no clear D gene. The CDR3 loop spans 13 amino acids. Trimming removed 3 bases at V and 3 bases at J, with 3 bases between. Germline values: CDR1 ENHRY, CDR2 SYGVKD.

This clone was found once. The chain is built from TRBV6-5 and TRBJ2-5; no clear D. The V end was cut by 8 bases, the J end by 2 bases, with 15 bases between. Germline CDR1 is MNHEY and CDR2 is SVGAGI. The CDR3 length is 14 residues. DNA of the CDR3: TGTGCCAGCCGGCTGCCGCGGATTCAAGAGACCCAGTACTTC. Protein product: CASRLPRIQETQYF.

J is TRBJ2-7 and V is TRBV5-4; the match to TRBD2 covers 13 bases. V lost 4 bases, J lost 7 bases, and 14 bases stayed unmatched. The CDR3 runs 17 residues. Germline assignment: CDR1 SGHNT and CDR2 YYREEE (reference sequence). The CDR3 DNA sequence: TGTGCCAGCAGCCCAGGGACTAGCGGGACCTGGTTGAGGGAGCAGTACTTC. This translates into CASSPGTSGTWLREQYF.

The chain combines TRBV18 with TRBJ1-2; D is perhaps TRBD1 (5 bases). The CDR3 spans 14 residues. V was clipped by 0 bases and J by 0 bases, with 5 bases between them. Germline CDR1 is KGHSH and CDR2 is LQKENI. As DNA, the CDR3 is TGTGCCAGCTCACCACCGACAGCTAACTATGGCTACACCTTC. It codes for CASSPPTANYGYTF.